The rows below give T cell receptor beta chains drawn from one sample of a study of blood T cell repertoires in COVID-19. TCRdb's copy holds only in-frame clones and misses some; the assay was immunoSEQ multiplex PCR. Of around 50,000 clones listed, less than 85% are singletons. The sample comprised peripheral blood. The receptors here all came from a human donor in a cohort sampled during active COVID-19. The CDR3 runs from the conserved cysteine through the conserved F or W. D genes are given only for firm matches. Clone size is not always given. Where it is, it says once, few, many or a class for expanded clones.

d_gene: TRBD1; abundance: few; v_gene: TRBV7-2; j_gene: TRBJ1-6; len: 15; CDR3aa: CASSEGQPWNSPLHF; CDR3nt: TGTGCCAGCAGCGAGGGACAGCCTTGGAATTCACCCCTCCACTTT
d_gene: -; abundance: -; v_gene: TRBV5-4; j_gene: TRBJ1-1; len: 14; CDR3aa: CASSRGSGNTEAFF; CDR3nt: TGTGCCAGCAGCCGGGGTTCCGGGAACACTGAAGCTTTCTTT
d_gene: -; abundance: few; v_gene: TRBV5-5; j_gene: TRBJ2-7; len: 13; CDR3aa: CASTRDISYEQYF; CDR3nt: TGTGCCAGCACCAGGGACATCTCCTACGAGCAGTACTTC
d_gene: TRBD1; abundance: -; v_gene: TRBV6-5; j_gene: TRBJ2-2; len: 13; CDR3aa: CASTPDRGGELFF; CDR3nt: TGTGCCAGCACCCCAGACAGGGGCGGGGAGCTGTTTTTT
d_gene: TRBD2; abundance: few; v_gene: TRBV9; j_gene: TRBJ2-7; len: 16; CDR3aa: CASSPSPSGGSYEQYF; CDR3nt: TGTGCCAGCAGCCCGAGTCCTAGCGGGGGTTCCTACGAGCAGTACTTC
d_gene: -; abundance: -; v_gene: TRBV9; j_gene: TRBJ1-5; len: 15; CDR3aa: CASSAGGIGNQPQHF; CDR3nt: TGTGCCAGCAGCGCCGGGGGGATTGGCAATCAGCCCCAGCATTTT
d_gene: TRBD1; abundance: -; v_gene: TRBV10-2; j_gene: TRBJ1-3; len: 16; CDR3aa: CASSVSGTGPGNTIYF; CDR3nt: TGCGCCAGCAGTGTCTCCGGGACAGGGCCCGGAAACACCATATATTTT
d_gene: -; abundance: -; v_gene: TRBV20-1; j_gene: TRBJ2-3; len: 15; CDR3aa: CSASRWRASTDTQYF; CDR3nt: TGCAGTGCTAGTCGCTGGCGGGCTAGCACAGATACGCAGTATTTT
d_gene: -; abundance: -; v_gene: TRBV7-2; j_gene: TRBJ2-3; len: 15; CDR3aa: CASRSGTVGGDTQYF; CDR3nt: TGTGCCAGCAGGTCCGGGACGGTCGGGGGAGATACGCAGTATTTT
d_gene: -; abundance: -; v_gene: TRBV13; j_gene: TRBJ2-5; len: 15; CDR3aa: CASSSTIFQVVTQYF; CDR3nt: TGTGCCAGCAGCTCAACGATCTTTCAGGTTGTGACCCAGTACTTC
d_gene: -; abundance: once; v_gene: TRBV3-1/TRBV3-2; j_gene: TRBJ2-1; len: 14; CDR3aa: CASSSRLNLDEQFF; CDR3nt: TGTGCCAGCAGCTCCCGACTCAATCTAGATGAGCAGTTCTTC
d_gene: -; abundance: -; v_gene: TRBV6-5; j_gene: TRBJ2-7; len: 13; CDR3aa: CASRLDRPYEQYF; CDR3nt: TGTGCCAGCAGACTTGACAGACCCTACGAGCAGTACTTC
d_gene: TRBD1; abundance: -; v_gene: TRBV19; j_gene: TRBJ2-1; len: 14; CDR3aa: CASTRRDRDNEQFF; CDR3nt: TGTGCCAGTACCCGCCGGGACAGAGACAATGAGCAGTTCTTC
d_gene: TRBD1; abundance: -; v_gene: TRBV10-1; j_gene: TRBJ1-5; len: 16; CDR3aa: CATRETGSYSNQPQHF; CDR3nt: TGCGCCACCAGAGAGACAGGGTCGTATAGCAATCAGCCCCAGCATTTT
d_gene: -; abundance: -; v_gene: TRBV6-5; j_gene: TRBJ2-4; len: 15; CDR3aa: CASSYFGPSKNIQYF; CDR3nt: TGTGCCAGCAGTTACTTCGGTCCGTCCAAAAACATTCAGTACTTC
d_gene: TRBD2; abundance: -; v_gene: TRBV2; j_gene: TRBJ2-5; len: 13; CDR3aa: CATIAGGRETQYF; CDR3nt: TGTGCCACCATAGCGGGGGGGCGCGAGACCCAGTACTTC
d_gene: -; abundance: -; v_gene: TRBV10-3; j_gene: TRBJ2-2; len: 13; CDR3aa: CAIKYRDTGELFF; CDR3nt: TGTGCCATCAAGTACCGGGACACCGGGGAGCTGTTTTTT
d_gene: TRBD2; abundance: -; v_gene: TRBV5-4; j_gene: TRBJ2-5; len: 14; CDR3aa: CASRLGGREETQYF; CDR3nt: TGTGCCAGCAGGTTGGGAGGGCGAGAAGAGACCCAGTACTTC
d_gene: TRBD2; abundance: -; v_gene: TRBV28; j_gene: TRBJ2-3; len: 16; CDR3aa: CASRVVGGGRTDTQYF; CDR3nt: TGTGCCAGCAGGGTGGTCGGGGGGGGCCGCACAGATACGCAGTATTTT
d_gene: -; abundance: -; v_gene: TRBV7-9; j_gene: TRBJ1-5; len: 14; CDR3aa: CASSLGRGHQPQHF; CDR3nt: TGTGCCAGCAGCTTAGGGCGGGGGCATCAGCCCCAGCATTTT
d_gene: TRBD2; abundance: -; v_gene: TRBV7-2; j_gene: TRBJ2-3; len: 14; CDR3aa: CASTPGRGTDTQYF; CDR3nt: TGTGCCAGCACCCCGGGGAGGGGAACAGATACGCAGTATTTT
d_gene: TRBD1; abundance: -; v_gene: TRBV7-9; j_gene: TRBJ2-7; len: 17; CDR3aa: CASSFRNGTGRPYEQYF; CDR3nt: TGTGCCAGCAGCTTCAGGAACGGGACAGGGCGCCCCTACGAGCAGTACTTC
d_gene: -; abundance: -; v_gene: TRBV25-1; j_gene: TRBJ2-2; len: 16; CDR3aa: CASSAPGTFYTGELFF; CDR3nt: TGTGCCAGCAGTGCACCCGGGACTTTTTACACCGGGGAGCTGTTTTTT
d_gene: TRBD1; abundance: -; v_gene: TRBV3-1/TRBV3-2; j_gene: TRBJ2-7; len: 15; CDR3aa: CASSQVARQGNEQYF; CDR3nt: TGTGCCAGCAGCCAAGTGGCTCGACAGGGAAACGAGCAGTACTTC
d_gene: TRBD2; abundance: -; v_gene: TRBV7-2; j_gene: TRBJ2-3; len: 16; CDR3aa: CASSVRLAGSTDTQYF; CDR3nt: TGTGCCAGCAGCGTCCGACTAGCGGGGAGCACAGATACGCAGTATTTT
d_gene: -; abundance: few; v_gene: TRBV6-1; j_gene: TRBJ1-4; len: 13; CDR3aa: CASSERRQEKLFF; CDR3nt: TGTGCCAGCAGTGAGCGGCGGCAGGAAAAACTGTTTTTT
d_gene: -; abundance: few; v_gene: TRBV7-3; j_gene: TRBJ2-2; len: 16; CDR3aa: CASSTTPGLSTGELFF; CDR3nt: TGTGCCAGCAGTACCACGCCGGGACTTAGCACCGGGGAGCTGTTTTTT
d_gene: -; abundance: -; v_gene: TRBV11-2; j_gene: TRBJ1-6; len: 15; CDR3aa: CASTAVSSYNSPLHF; CDR3nt: TGTGCCTCCACCGCAGTAAGCTCCTATAATTCACCCCTCCACTTT
d_gene: -; abundance: -; v_gene: TRBV18; j_gene: TRBJ1-2; len: 14; CDR3aa: CASSPSPGDYGYTF; CDR3nt: TGTGCCAGCTCACCATCCCCCGGGGACTATGGCTACACCTTC
d_gene: -; abundance: -; v_gene: TRBV6-5; j_gene: TRBJ1-4; len: 14; CDR3aa: CASRPGGRGEKLFF; CDR3nt: TGTGCCAGCAGACCCGGGGGGCGCGGTGAAAAACTGTTTTTT
d_gene: -; abundance: -; v_gene: TRBV5-4; j_gene: TRBJ1-2; len: 13; CDR3aa: CASSLIPQGRETF; CDR3nt: TGTGCCAGCAGCTTAATACCACAGGGACGGGAAACCTTC
d_gene: TRBD1; abundance: -; v_gene: TRBV6-5; j_gene: TRBJ2-7; len: 14; CDR3aa: CASTPTGASYEQYF; CDR3nt: TGTGCCAGCACCCCGACAGGGGCCTCCTACGAGCAGTACTTC
d_gene: TRBD1; abundance: -; v_gene: TRBV18; j_gene: TRBJ2-3; len: 17; CDR3aa: CASSPYPRQGTSDTQYF; CDR3nt: TGTGCCAGCTCACCATATCCCCGACAGGGAACGTCAGATACGCAGTATTTT
d_gene: -; abundance: -; v_gene: TRBV2; j_gene: TRBJ1-1; len: 13; CDR3aa: CASSLGVHTEAFF; CDR3nt: TGTGCCAGCAGTCTAGGGGTGCACACTGAAGCTTTCTTT
d_gene: -; abundance: -; v_gene: TRBV7-2; j_gene: TRBJ2-5; len: 13; CDR3aa: CASSFGAVETQYF; CDR3nt: TGTGCCAGCAGCTTTGGGGCGGTAGAGACCCAGTACTTC
d_gene: -; abundance: few; v_gene: TRBV7-8; j_gene: TRBJ1-2; len: 15; CDR3aa: CASSLATARGDGYTF; CDR3nt: TGTGCCAGCAGCTTAGCGACAGCTCGGGGGGATGGCTACACCTTC
d_gene: -; abundance: -; v_gene: TRBV2; j_gene: TRBJ1-1; len: 15; CDR3aa: CASNLSGTKGTEAFF; CDR3nt: TGTGCCAGCAACCTATCCGGGACAAAGGGCACTGAAGCTTTCTTT
d_gene: -; abundance: -; v_gene: TRBV6-4; j_gene: TRBJ2-3; len: 16; CDR3aa: CASSDSRGGHTDTQYF; CDR3nt: TGTGCCAGCAGTGACTCGCGAGGGGGTCACACAGATACGCAGTATTTT
d_gene: -; abundance: few; v_gene: TRBV28; j_gene: TRBJ2-3; len: 15; CDR3aa: CASSFAGAATDTQYF; CDR3nt: TGTGCCAGCAGTTTCGCAGGGGCCGCCACAGATACGCAGTATTTT
d_gene: TRBD2; abundance: few; v_gene: TRBV11-2; j_gene: TRBJ2-5; len: 16; CDR3aa: CASSPRLAGGSETQYF; CDR3nt: TGTGCCAGCAGCCCCCGACTAGCGGGGGGGTCAGAGACCCAGTACTTC